Each of the 13 T cell receptor beta chains below was sequenced from the same sample in a study of cytomegalovirus exposure and HLA in healthy donors. TCRdb's copy holds only in-frame clones and misses some; the assay was immunoSEQ multiplex PCR. The sample has under 100,000 clones; 80% to 85% are singletons. The sample consisted of PBMCs. These receptor sequences come from a young woman in good health and CMV-seropositive.

The genes are TRBV6-5 and TRBJ2-5, with 8 bases matching TRBD1. CDR3 length: 16 amino acids. With V trimmed by 0 bases and J by 5 bases, 8 bases remained unmatched. Germline V gene data show CDR1 as MNHEY and CDR2 as SVGAGI. CDR3 amino acids: CASSYSPDRVGETQYF. CDR3 DNA sequence: TGTGCCAGCAGTTACTCGCCGGACAGGGTCGGGGAGACCCAGTACTTC.

The chain carries TRBV4-1 and TRBJ1-2, with D possibly being TRBD1 (6 bases). The CDR3 loop spans 16 amino acids. V was pared by 2 bases and J by 8 bases, with 21 bases between. Germline V gene data show CDR1 as MGHRA and CDR2 as YSYEKL. CDR3 nucleotides: TGCGCCAGCAGCCAAACCGCCACAGGGCTCGGAACAGGCTACACCTTC. It is translated as CASSQTATGLGTGYTF.

The chain carries TRBV10-3 and TRBJ2-7; 8 bases are a match to TRBD1. With V trimmed by 3 bases and J by 5 bases, 12 bases remained unmatched. The length of the CDR3 is 16 residues. Per germline, CDR1 ENHRY and CDR2 SYGVKD. CDR3 region: CAISEGGTGAGHEQYF. The DNA for the CDR3 is TGTGCCATCAGTGAAGGCGGGACAGGCGCCGGGCACGAGCAGTACTTC.

This chain joins TRBV30 and TRBJ1-4, with 9 positions matching TRBD1. Per the germline V gene, CDR1 is GTSNPN and CDR2 is SVGIG (reference sequence). This CDR3 is 13 amino acids long. Trimming at V came to 4 bases and at J to 7 bases, leaving 4 bases not matched to a gene. The CDR3, as DNA: TGTGCCTGGAAACAGGGGGCGCTTGAAAAACTGTTTTTT. Translation: CAWKQGALEKLFF. The entire variable domain, with the rest obtained from reference TRBV30 and TRBJ1-4, is as follows: SQTIHQWPATLVQPVGSPLSLECTVEGTSNPNLYWYRQAAGRGLQLLFYSVGIGQISSEVPQNLSASRPQDRQFILSSKKLLLSDSGFYLCAWKQGALEKLFFGSGTQLSVL.

The chain uses TRBV7-3 and TRBJ2-7; 9 bases fit TRBD1. CDR3 size: 14 residues. From germline, CDR1 is SGHTA and CDR2 FQGTGA. With V trimmed by 6 bases and J by 12 bases, 15 bases remained unmatched. CDR3 nucleotide sequence: TGTGCCAGCAGTACATCCACACCCGGGACAGGGATGTACTTC. As protein: CASSTSTPGTGMYF.

The genes are TRBV30 and TRBJ1-5; 11 bases fit TRBD1. V shed 5 bases and J 6 bases; nucleotides not matched to a gene: 3. Germline-derived CDR1 and CDR2 are GTSNPN and SVGIG (reference sequence). The CDR3 is made up of 13 amino acids. The CDR3 region has the DNA TGTGCCTGGGAGGGGACAGGGGGTCAGCCCCAGCATTTT. It specifies CAWEGTGGQPQHF.

This chain uses TRBV9 with TRBJ2-7, with D tentatively TRBD2 (8 bases). The CDR3 is made up of 16 amino acids. Trimming cost V 0 bases and J 3 bases, with 16 bases left between them. CDR1 is SGDLS and CDR2 is YYNGEE in the germline V gene. CDR3 bases: TGTGCCAGCAGCGTAGCTGGGACAGCGGGGGACTACGAGCAGTACTTC. It translates to CASSVAGTAGDYEQYF. Using reference TRBV9 and TRBJ2-7 for the parts outside the CDR3, the full variable domain is DSGVTQTPKHLITATGQRVTLRCSPRSGDLSVYWYQQSLDQGLQFLIQYYNGEERAKGNILERFSAQQFPDLHSELNLSSLELGDSALYFCASSVAGTAGDYEQYFGPGTRLTVT.

This chain links TRBV28 with TRBJ1-3; D perhaps matches TRBD1 (5 bases). CDR3 length: 16 residues. CDR1 is MDHEN and CDR2 is SYDVKM in the germline V gene. Trimming left V 4 bases short and J 0 bases short, with 13 bases between. The CDR3: CASSSPRGSSGNTIYF. CDR3 bases: TGTGCCAGCAGTTCCCCCCGGGGGAGCTCTGGAAACACCATATATTTT.

About this clone: The junction differs from germline at one of its ends, possibly a read error. The chain is built from TRBV11-2 and TRBJ1-2, with D unclear. There are 16 residues in the CDR3. The germline gives CDR1 SGHAT, CDR2 FQNNGV. CDR3 protein: CASSLNVHLLNYRYTF. The CDR3 region has the DNA TGTGCCAGCAGCTTAAACGTCCATCTGCTTAACTATCGCTACACCTTC. Combining the CDR3 with reference TRBV11-2 and TRBJ1-2 gives the whole variable domain EAGVAQSPRYKIIEKRQSVAFWCNPISGHATLYWYQQILGQGPKLLIQFQNNGVVDDSQLPKDRFSAERLKGVDSTLKIQPAKLEDSAVYLCASSLNVHLLNYRYTFGSGTRLTVV.

The CDR3 protein is CASLPGTGLGPQYF. The CDR3 bases are TGTGCCAGCCTTCCTGGGACAGGCCTCGGGCCCCAGTACTTC. This rearrangement joins TRBV2 to TRBJ2-5, with TRBD1 matching 8 bases. The V and J ends lost 8 bases and 9 bases, in that order; junction bases with no gene match: 14. The CDR3 is 14 amino acids. Germline CDR1 is SNHLY and CDR2 is FYNNEI.

With regard to this clone: This sample also contains other DNA sequences that code for the same CDR3. V is TRBV28 and J is TRBJ1-5; tentative D call: TRBD1 (6 bases). There are 13 residues in the CDR3. Germline V gives CDR1 MDHEN, CDR2 SYDVKM. Trimming took 6 bases from V and 3 from J, leaving 9 bases between them. CDR3 protein: CASRGASNQPQHF. DNA of the CDR3: TGTGCCAGCAGGGGGGCCTCCAATCAGCCCCAGCATTTT. The whole variable domain, remainder taken from reference TRBV28 and TRBJ1-5, is DVKVTQSSRYLVKRTGEKVFLECVQDMDHENMFWYRQDPGLGLRLIYFSYDVKMKEKGDIPEGYSVSREKKERFSLILESASTNQTSMYLCASRGASNQPQHFGDGTRLSIL.

This chain joins TRBV27 and TRBJ1-6; TRBD1 matches 9 bases. Trimming at V came to 5 bases and at J to 9 bases, leaving 5 bases not matched to a gene. CDR3 size: 14 residues. Per germline, CDR1 MNHEY and CDR2 SMNVEV (reference sequence). CDR3 amino acids: CASSQDRGPSPLHF. In DNA, the CDR3 is TGTGCCAGCAGTCAGGACAGGGGTCCTTCACCCCTCCACTTT.

This chain links TRBV5-1 with TRBJ2-1; TRBD1 matches at 7 bases. V trimming: 1 base; J trimming: 6 bases; junction bases outside the gene matches: 10. The CDR3 extends over 16 amino acids. Germline CDR1 and CDR2: SGHRS and YFSETQ. DNA of the CDR3: TGCGCCAGCAGCTTGAGACGACAGGGACCTGGCAATGAGCAGTTCTTC. This encodes CASSLRRQGPGNEQFF. Based on the CDR3 plus reference TRBV5-1 and TRBJ2-1, the full variable domain is KAGVTQTPRYLIKTRGQQVTLSCSPISGHRSVSWYQQTPGQGLQFLFEYFSETQRNKGNFPGRFSGRQFSNSRSEMNVSTLELGDSALYLCASSLRRQGPGNEQFFGPGTRLTVL.